The next 3 T cell receptor beta chains were all read from a single sample in a study of regulatory T cells in long-lasting Graves disease. Noted time point: newly diagnosed GD, antithyroid drugs for less than 3 months. Extracted PBMC RNA gave rise to the TCR library. Building of the TCR beta libraries involved iRepertoire HTBI primers and Arm-PCR of CDR3 regions. A single record per CDR3 protein comes from TCRdb applying MiXCR to the multiplex PCR reads. The repertoire holds a few hundred thousand distinct CDR3 sequences, roughly 12% seen once, with 15% to 20% in the top ten. A further study also used this sample, focusing on T cells in Graves' hyperthyroidism and ophthalmopathy.

Sequencing was performed on peripheral blood mononuclear cells (PBMCs), taken at new diagnosis, from a patient treated with antithyroid drugs. The receptors were gathered from a woman between 18 and 30 years old with Graves disease.

This clonotype was recorded at least ten times. Here the CDR3 reads CSAKGGTSGSSETQYF. In DNA, the CDR3 is TGCAGTGCTAAAGGGGGGACTAGCGGAAGCTCAGAGACCCAGTACTTC. This chain connects TRBV20-1 to TRBJ2-5; 11 positions agree with TRBD2. The CDR3 runs to 16 residues. Germline values: CDR1 DFQATT, CDR2 SNEGSKA (reference sequence). Losses at the gene ends were 4 bases for V and 4 bases for J; bases not matched to a gene: 11.

This clonotype was seen a few times. This chain links TRBV7-8 with TRBJ2-2; 7 nucleotides line up with TRBD2. The CDR3 is 17 residues long. V dropped 5 bases and J dropped 2; count of bases not matched to a gene: 11. The germline gives CDR1 SGHVS, CDR2 FQNEAQ. The CDR3 DNA follows: TGTGCCAGCAGCACACCCCGCAGCGGGGTTAACACCGGGGAGCTGTTTTTT. Translated, it gives CASSTPRSGVNTGELFF.

The chain recombines TRBV3-1 with TRBJ1-2, with a weak D call TRBD1 (6 bases). Germline lookup yields CDR1 LGHDT and CDR2 YNNKEL (reference sequence). The length of the CDR3 is 16 residues. Trimming took 1 base from V and 8 from J, leaving 20 bases between them. The CDR3 reads CASSQAIKPGAGGYTF. CDR3 coding DNA: TGTGCCAGCAGCCAAGCAATCAAGCCGGGGGCTGGCGGCTACACCTTC. Drawing the rest from reference TRBV3-1 and TRBJ1-2, the complete variable domain is DTAVSQTPKYLVTQMGNDKSIKCEQNLGHDTMYWYKQDSKKFLKIMFSYNNKELIINETVPNRFSPKSPDKAHLNLHINSLELGDSAVYFCASSQAIKPGAGGYTFGSGTRLTVV.